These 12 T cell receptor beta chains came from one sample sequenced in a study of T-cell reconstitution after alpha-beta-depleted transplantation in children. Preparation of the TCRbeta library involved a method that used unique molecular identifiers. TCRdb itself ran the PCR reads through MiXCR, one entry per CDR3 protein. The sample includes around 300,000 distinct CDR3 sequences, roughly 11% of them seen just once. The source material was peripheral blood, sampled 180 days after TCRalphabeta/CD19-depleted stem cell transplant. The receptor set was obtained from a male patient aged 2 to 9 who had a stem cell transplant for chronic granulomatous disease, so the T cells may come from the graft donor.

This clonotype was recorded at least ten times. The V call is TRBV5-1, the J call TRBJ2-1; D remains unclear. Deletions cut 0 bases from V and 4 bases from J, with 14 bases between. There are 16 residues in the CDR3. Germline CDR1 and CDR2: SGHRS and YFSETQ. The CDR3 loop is CASSLAPSGKYNEQFF. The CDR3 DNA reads TGCGCCAGCAGCTTGGCCCCTAGTGGAAAATACAATGAGCAGTTCTTC.

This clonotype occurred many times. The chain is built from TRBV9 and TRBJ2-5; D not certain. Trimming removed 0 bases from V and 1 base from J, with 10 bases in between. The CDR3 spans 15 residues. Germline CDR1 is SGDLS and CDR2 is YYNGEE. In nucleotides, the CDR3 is TGTGCCAGCAGCGTAGCTACTGCAGGCCAAGAGACCCAGTACTTC. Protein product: CASSVATAGQETQYF.

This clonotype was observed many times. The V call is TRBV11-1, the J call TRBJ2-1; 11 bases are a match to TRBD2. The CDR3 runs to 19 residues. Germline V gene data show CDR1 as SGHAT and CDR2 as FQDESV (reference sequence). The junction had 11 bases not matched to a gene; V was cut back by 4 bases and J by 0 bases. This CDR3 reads CASSSILRLAGTSYNEQFF. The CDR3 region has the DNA TGTGCCAGCAGCTCTATTCTCCGACTAGCGGGGACCTCCTACAATGAGCAGTTCTTC.

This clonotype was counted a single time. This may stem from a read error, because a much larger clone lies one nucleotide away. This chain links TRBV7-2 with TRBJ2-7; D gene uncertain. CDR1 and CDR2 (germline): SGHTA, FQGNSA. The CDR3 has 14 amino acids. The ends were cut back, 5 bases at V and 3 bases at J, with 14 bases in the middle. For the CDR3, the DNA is TGTGCCAGCAGCCCTACCGGGCCCCTCTACGAGCAGTACTTC. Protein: CASSPTGPLYEQYF.

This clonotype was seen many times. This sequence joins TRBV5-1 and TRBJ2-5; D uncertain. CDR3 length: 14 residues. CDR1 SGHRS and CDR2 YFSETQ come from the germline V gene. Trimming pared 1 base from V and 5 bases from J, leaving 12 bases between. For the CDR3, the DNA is TGCGCCAGCAGCTTGAAGATAGGGAAGGAGACCCAGTACTTC. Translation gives CASSLKIGKETQYF. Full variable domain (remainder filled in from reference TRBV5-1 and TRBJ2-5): KAGVTQTPRYLIKTRGQQVTLSCSPISGHRSVSWYQQTPGQGLQFLFEYFSETQRNKGNFPGRFSGRQFSNSRSEMNVSTLELGDSALYLCASSLKIGKETQYFGPGTRLLVL.

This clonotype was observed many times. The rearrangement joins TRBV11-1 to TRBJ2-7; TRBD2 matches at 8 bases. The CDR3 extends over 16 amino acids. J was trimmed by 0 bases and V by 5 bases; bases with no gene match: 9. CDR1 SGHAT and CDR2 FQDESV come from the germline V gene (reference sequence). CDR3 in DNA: TGTGCCAGCAGCAGCCTACTAGCGGCGAGCTCCTACGAGCAGTACTTC. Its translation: CASSSLLAASSYEQYF. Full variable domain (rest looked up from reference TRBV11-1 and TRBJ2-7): EAEVAQSPRYKITEKSQAVAFWCDPISGHATLYWYRQILGQGPELLVQFQDESVVDDSQLPKDRFSAERLKGVDSTLKIQPAELGDSAMYLCASSSLLAASSYEQYFGPGTRLTVT.

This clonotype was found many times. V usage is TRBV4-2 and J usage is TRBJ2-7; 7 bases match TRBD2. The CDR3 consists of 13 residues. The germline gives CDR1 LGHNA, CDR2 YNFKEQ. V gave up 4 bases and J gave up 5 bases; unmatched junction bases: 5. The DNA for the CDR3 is TGTGCCAGCAGCCCCCCCGGGGGGAACGAGCAGTACTTC. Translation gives CASSPPGGNEQYF.

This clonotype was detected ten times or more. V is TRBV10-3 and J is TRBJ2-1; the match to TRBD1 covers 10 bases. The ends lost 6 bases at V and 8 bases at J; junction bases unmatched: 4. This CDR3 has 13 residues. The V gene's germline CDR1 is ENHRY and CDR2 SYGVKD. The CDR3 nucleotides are TGTGCCATCAGCAGACAGGGGGCGGATGAGCAGTTCTTC. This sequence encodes CAISRQGADEQFF.

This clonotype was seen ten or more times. This CDR3 is CASSYGQPNSPLHF. The CDR3 nucleotides are TGTGCCAGCAGTTACGGCCAGCCAAATTCACCCCTCCACTTT. The chain has TRBV6-5 and TRBJ1-6; D gene uncertain. The germline CDR1 and CDR2 sequences are MNHEY and SVGAGI. This CDR3 is 14 amino acids long. Trimming pared 2 bases from V and 7 bases from J, leaving 9 bases between.

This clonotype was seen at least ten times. The CDR3 DNA follows: TGCAGTGCTCCCCGGGACGTCGACAAAAACATTCAGTACTTC. This codes for CSAPRDVDKNIQYF. This sequence joins TRBV20-1 and TRBJ2-4; the D gene could be TRBD1 or TRBD2 (5 bases each). CDR1 and CDR2 (germline): DFQATT, SNEGSKA (reference sequence). V lost 5 bases to trimming and J lost 3 bases, with 14 bases between them. The CDR3 consists of 14 residues.

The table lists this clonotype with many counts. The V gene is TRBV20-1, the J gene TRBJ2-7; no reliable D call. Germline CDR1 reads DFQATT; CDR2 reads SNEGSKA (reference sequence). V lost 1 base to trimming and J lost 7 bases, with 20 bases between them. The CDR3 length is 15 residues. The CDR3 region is CSARADLLPSWEQYF. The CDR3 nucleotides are TGCAGTGCTAGAGCCGATCTCCTCCCATCTTGGGAGCAGTACTTC.

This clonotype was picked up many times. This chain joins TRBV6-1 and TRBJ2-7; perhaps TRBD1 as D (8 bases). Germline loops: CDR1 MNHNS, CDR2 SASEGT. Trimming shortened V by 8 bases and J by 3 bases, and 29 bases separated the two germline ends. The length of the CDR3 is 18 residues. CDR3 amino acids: CASQRGTGGAGTNYEQYF. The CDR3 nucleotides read TGTGCCAGCCAAAGGGGGACAGGAGGGGCCGGGACTAACTACGAGCAGTACTTC.